These 4 T cell receptor beta chains were all obtained from the same sample, sequenced in a study of T cell repertoires in cytomegalovirus infection. Which antigens these TCRs recognize remains unknown. TCRdb reprocessed the reads via MiXCR and lists one record per CDR3 protein. There are 100,000 or so distinct CDR3 sequences in the sample; 25% to 30% occur only once, and 71% lies in the top ten. The source was CD8+ T cells from cultured PBMCs, collected from culture after CMV antigen stimulation. The receptors stem from a human donor in good health (CMV status not recorded). Some clones in this sample may be carry-over from other donors' samples.

V gene TRBV2 combines with J gene TRBJ2-1; a weak D match, TRBD1 (5 bases). The V and J ends lost 9 bases and 0 bases respectively, with 9 bases between them. The CDR3 extends over 13 amino acids. Germline V gives CDR1 SNHLY, CDR2 FYNNEI. In DNA form, the CDR3 reads TGTGCCAGGACAGCGCGCTCCTACAATGAGCAGTTCTTC. Translating gives CARTARSYNEQFF.

The rearrangement links TRBV29-1 to TRBJ2-5; TRBD1 is a possible D gene (6 bases). The ends were cut back, 1 base at V and 5 bases at J, with 8 bases in the middle. CDR3 length: 12 amino acids. Germline-derived CDR1 and CDR2 are SQVTM and ANQGSEA. DNA of the CDR3: TGCAGCGTTGAAGTAACAGGGGAGACCCAGTACTTC. Translation: CSVEVTGETQYF.

CDR3 sequence (DNA): TGTGCCAGCAGCCAAGGGTTCAGCGGACAAAACAATGAGCAGTTCTTC. Translation gives CASSQGFSGQNNEQFF. The chain combines TRBV3-1 with TRBJ2-1, with D possibly being TRBD1 or TRBD2 (5 bases each). Per germline, CDR1 LGHDT and CDR2 YNNKEL (reference sequence). Trimming stripped 1 base from V and 5 bases from J, with 15 bases between. The CDR3 extends over 16 amino acids.

There are a few counts of this clonotype. The chain is built from TRBV7-6 and TRBJ2-3; the D gene is possibly TRBD2 (6 bases). Between the trimmed V and J ends, which lost 5 bases and 0 bases, there was a span of 12 bases. Germline values: CDR1 SGHVS, CDR2 FNYEAQ. The CDR3 covers 15 residues. The CDR3 loop reads CASSPKGTSTDTQYF. CDR3 nucleotides: TGTGCCAGCAGCCCAAAAGGGACTAGCACAGATACGCAGTATTTT. The full variable domain, rest sourced from reference TRBV7-6 and TRBJ2-3, is GAGVSQSPRYKVTKRGQDVALRCDPISGHVSLYWYRQALGQGPEFLTYFNYEAQQDKSGLPNDRFSAERPEGSISTLTIQRTEQRDSAMYRCASSPKGTSTDTQYFGPGTRLTVL.